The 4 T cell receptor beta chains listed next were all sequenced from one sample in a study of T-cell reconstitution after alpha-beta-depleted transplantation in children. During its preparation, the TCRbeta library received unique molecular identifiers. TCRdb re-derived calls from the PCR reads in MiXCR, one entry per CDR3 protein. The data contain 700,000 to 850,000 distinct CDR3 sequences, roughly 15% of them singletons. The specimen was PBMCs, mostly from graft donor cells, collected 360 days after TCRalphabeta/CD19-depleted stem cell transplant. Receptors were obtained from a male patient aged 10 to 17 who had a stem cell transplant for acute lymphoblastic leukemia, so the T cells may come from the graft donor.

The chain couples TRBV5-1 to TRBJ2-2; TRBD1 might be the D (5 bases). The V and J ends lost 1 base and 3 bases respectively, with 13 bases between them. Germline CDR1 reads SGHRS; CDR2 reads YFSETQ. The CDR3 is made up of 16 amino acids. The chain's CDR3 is CASSLPDNLYTGELFF. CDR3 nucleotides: TGCGCCAGCAGCTTGCCGGACAATCTATACACCGGGGAGCTGTTTTTT.

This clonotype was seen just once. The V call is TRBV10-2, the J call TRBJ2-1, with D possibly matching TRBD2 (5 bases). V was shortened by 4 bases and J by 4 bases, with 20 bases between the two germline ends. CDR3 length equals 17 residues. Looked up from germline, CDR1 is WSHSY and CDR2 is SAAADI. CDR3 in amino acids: CASSGVLGVVQYNEQFF. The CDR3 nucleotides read TGCGCCAGCAGTGGGGTTCTCGGGGTCGTACAATACAATGAGCAGTTCTTC.

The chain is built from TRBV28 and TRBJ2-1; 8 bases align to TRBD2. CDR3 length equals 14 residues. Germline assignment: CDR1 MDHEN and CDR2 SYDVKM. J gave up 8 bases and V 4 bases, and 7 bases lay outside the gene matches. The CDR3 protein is CASSSFSGVDEQFF. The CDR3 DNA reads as TGTGCCAGCAGTTCCTTTAGCGGGGTCGATGAGCAGTTCTTC. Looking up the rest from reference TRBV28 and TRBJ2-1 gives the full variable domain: DVKVTQSSRYLVKRTGEKVFLECVQDMDHENMFWYRQDPGLGLRLIYFSYDVKMKEKGDIPEGYSVSREKKERFSLILESASTNQTSMYLCASSSFSGVDEQFFGPGTRLTVL.

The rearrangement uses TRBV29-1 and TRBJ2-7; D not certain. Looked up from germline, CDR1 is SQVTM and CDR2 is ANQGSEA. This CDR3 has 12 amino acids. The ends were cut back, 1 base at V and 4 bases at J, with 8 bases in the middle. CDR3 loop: CSVEGVGYEQYF. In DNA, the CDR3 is TGCAGCGTTGAAGGGGTGGGATACGAGCAGTACTTC.